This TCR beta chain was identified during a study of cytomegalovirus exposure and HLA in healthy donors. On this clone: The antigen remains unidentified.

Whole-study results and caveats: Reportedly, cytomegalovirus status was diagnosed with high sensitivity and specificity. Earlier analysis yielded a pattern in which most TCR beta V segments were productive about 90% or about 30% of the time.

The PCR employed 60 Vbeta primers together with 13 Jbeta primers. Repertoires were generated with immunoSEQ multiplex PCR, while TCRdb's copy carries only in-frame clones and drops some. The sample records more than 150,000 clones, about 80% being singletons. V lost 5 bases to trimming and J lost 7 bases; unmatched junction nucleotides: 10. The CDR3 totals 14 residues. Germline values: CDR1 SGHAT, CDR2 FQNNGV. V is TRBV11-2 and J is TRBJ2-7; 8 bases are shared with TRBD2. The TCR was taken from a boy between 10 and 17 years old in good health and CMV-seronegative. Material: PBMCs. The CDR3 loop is CASSLGGGGGEQYF. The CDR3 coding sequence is TGTGCCAGCAGCCTCGGGGGGGGCGGGGGTGAGCAGTACTTC.